Described below is a single TCR beta chain sequence and its context. This entry is derived from a study of T cells after somatic rescue of genetic block. Per germline, CDR1 LGHNA and CDR2 YSLEER. The CDR3 sequence is 15 residues long. The V and J ends lost 4 bases and 7 bases, in that order; junction bases with no gene match: 8. Profiled with immunoSEQ multiplex PCR; TCRdb holds only in-frame clones, not every one. There are roughly 110,000 clones in the sample; just over 90% occur only once, and about 1.5% lies in the top ten. The J gene is TRBJ2-1, the V gene TRBV4-3; 9 nucleotides line up with TRBD2. The clonotype comes from a woman aged 18 to 35. The material sequenced was peripheral blood mononuclear cells (PBMCs). CDR3 nucleotides: TGCGCCAGCAGCCTGACGGGACTAGCAGGAAATGAGCAGTTCTTC. Encoded protein: CASSLTGLAGNEQFF.